These 13 T cell receptor beta chains originate from one sample sequenced in a study of T cell responses to AZD1222 COVID-19 vaccine. Profiled with immunoSEQ multiplex PCR; TCRdb holds only in-frame clones, not every one. Found here are about 84,000 clones, 70% to 90% of them singletons; the top ten hold around 10%. The sequences come from peripheral blood, collected 28 days after the second AZD1222 dose. The origin of the receptors is an adult who received the AZD1222 COVID-19 vaccine.

The chain uses TRBV6-5 and TRBJ1-1; no firm D call. The CDR3 runs to 15 residues. Germline lookup yields CDR1 MNHEY and CDR2 SVGAGI. Trimming took 0 bases from V and 3 from J, leaving 11 bases between them. The DNA for the CDR3 is TGTGCCAGCAGTTACTCGCCCGGGGAGGACACTGAAGCTTTCTTT. Protein sequence: CASSYSPGEDTEAFF.

This chain joins TRBV28 and TRBJ2-2; TRBD2 might be the D (5 bases). The CDR3 consists of 18 residues. Per the germline V gene, CDR1 is MDHEN and CDR2 is SYDVKM. Trimming took 6 bases from V and 0 from J, leaving 20 bases between them. The CDR3 nucleotides are TGTGCCAGCAGCCGGAACTTGAGAGGACTCCCGAACACCGGGGAGCTGTTTTTT. Protein: CASSRNLRGLPNTGELFF.

V usage is TRBV6-2 or TRBV6-3 and J usage is TRBJ1-2; TRBD1 aligns across 9 bases. V lost 6 bases and J lost 6; bases outside the gene matches: 8. Germline assignment: CDR1 MNHEY and CDR2 SVGEGT. CDR3 length: 14 residues. The CDR3 DNA reads TGTGCCAGCAGCCCAGACAGGGGGTTCAATGGCTACACCTTC. Translation gives CASSPDRGFNGYTF.

The table lists this clone with a count of one. This chain uses TRBV7-3 with TRBJ2-5; 8 bases align to TRBD2. The CDR3 sequence is 15 residues long. Germline CDR1 reads SGHTA; CDR2 reads FQGTGA. The J segment lost 5 bases and the V segment lost 3 bases, leaving 8 bases of the junction unmatched. DNA for the CDR3: TGTGCCAGCAGCTTGGGACTAGAATTAAGGGAGACCCAGTACTTC. This sequence encodes CASSLGLELRETQYF.

This chain links TRBV20-1 with TRBJ1-2, with a possible D match to TRBD1 (5 bases). Trimming took 3 bases from V and 0 from J, leaving 20 bases between them. This CDR3 has 17 residues. Germline lookup yields CDR1 DFQATT and CDR2 SNEGSKA (reference sequence). The CDR3 region is CSASGGKSPTSNYGYTF. For the CDR3, the DNA is TGCAGTGCTAGTGGGGGAAAGTCCCCAACCTCTAACTATGGCTACACCTTC.

The V gene is TRBV7-8, the J gene TRBJ2-2; weak D call: TRBD2 (5 bases). There are 13 residues in the CDR3. With 5 bases removed from V and 7 bases from J, the gap between germline ends came to 11 bases. Germline-derived CDR1 and CDR2 are SGHVS and FQNEAQ. The CDR3 sequence is CASSPTGDGELFF. The DNA of the CDR3 is TGTGCCAGCAGCCCTACCGGGGACGGGGAGCTGTTTTTT.

The chain carries TRBV7-6 and TRBJ2-2; D uncertain. Trimming pared 1 base from V and 4 bases from J, leaving 7 bases between. The V gene's germline CDR1 is SGHVS and CDR2 FNYEAQ. The CDR3 runs to 14 residues. CDR3 sequence: CASSLVMGTGELFF. Written as DNA, the CDR3 is TGTGCCAGCAGCTTAGTAATGGGCACCGGGGAGCTGTTTTTT.

The chain recombines TRBV2 with TRBJ2-5; D gene unclear. Trimming removed 4 bases from V and 4 bases from J, with 16 bases in between. The CDR3 is 15 amino acids. From germline, CDR1 is SNHLY and CDR2 FYNNEI. CDR3 DNA: TGTGCCAGCAGTGTAGGTCTAGGCGAAGGAGAGACCCAGTACTTC. Its protein is CASSVGLGEGETQYF.

The V and J genes are TRBV24-1 and TRBJ2-1, with 7 nucleotides matching TRBD1. Germline CDR1 is KGHDR and CDR2 is SFDVKD. V lost 3 bases and J lost 0; bases outside the gene matches: 4. The CDR3 is 16 amino acids. CDR3 bases: TGTGCCACCAGTGATGGGACAGCCAGCTCCTACAATGAGCAGTTCTTC. It translates to CATSDGTASSYNEQFF.

This chain links TRBV28 with TRBJ2-1, with D perhaps assigned TRBD1 or TRBD2 (5 bases each). The CDR3 runs to 15 residues. Germline lookup yields CDR1 MDHEN and CDR2 SYDVKM. The V gene lost 9 bases and the J gene lost 4 bases, with 19 bases spanning the gap. The CDR3, as DNA: TGTGCCAGTAGAACCTCCAGGGAGTGGTACAATGAGCAGTTCTTC. It translates to CASRTSREWYNEQFF.

This rearrangement joins TRBV4-1 to TRBJ1-1; D possibly corresponds to TRBD1 (5 bases). The germline gives CDR1 MGHRA, CDR2 YSYEKL. The CDR3 contains 19 residues. Trimming pared 0 bases from V and 3 bases from J, leaving 23 bases between. CDR3 in amino acids: CASSQDRSRSTQVHTEAFF. Here the CDR3 DNA reads TGCGCCAGCAGCCAAGATCGGTCCCGATCCACACAGGTTCACACTGAAGCTTTCTTT.

The chain uses TRBV19 and TRBJ2-3; TRBD2 matches 11 bases. CDR3 size: 16 residues. Unmatched junction bases numbered 10, after V lost 6 bases and J lost 5 bases. Germline values: CDR1 LNHDA, CDR2 SQIVND (reference sequence). The CDR3 DNA follows: TGTGCCAGTAGGGATAGCGGGGGGGCAGGGTTAGATACGCAGTATTTT. Translated: CASRDSGGAGLDTQYF.

The rearrangement uses TRBV21-1 and TRBJ2-7; the table's D call of TRBD2 was not tested on the DNA. TRBV21-1 is flagged as a pseudogene. CDR3 size: 16 residues. The CDR3 sequence: CASSKEEGSSSYEQYF. The DNA of the CDR3 is TGTGCCAGCAGCAAAGAAGAGGGCAGCAGCTCCTACGAGCAGTACTTC.